What follows are 22 T cell receptor beta chains derived from one specimen sequenced in a study of T-cell reconstitution after alpha-beta-depleted transplantation in children. Molecular barcoding with unique molecular identifiers was used for the TCRbeta library. TCRdb fed the PCR reads into MiXCR, producing one record per CDR3 protein. This table holds hundreds of thousands of distinct CDR3 sequences, approximately 14% found once. This specimen consisted of PBMCs, obtained before TCRalphabeta/CD19-depleted stem cell transplant. These receptors all come from a girl aged 2 to 10 with congenital amegakaryocytic thrombocytopenia, due to receive a stem cell transplant.

The CDR3 region is CASSQDRASRGTDTQYF. CDR3 bases: TGTGCCAGCAGCCAAGATCGCGCTAGCCGAGGCACAGATACGCAGTATTTT. This sequence joins TRBV3-1 and TRBJ2-3; possibly TRBD2 for D (5 bases). V was trimmed by 0 bases and J by 1 base, leaving 14 bases between them. The germline V gene encodes CDR1 LGHDT and CDR2 YNNKEL (reference sequence). The CDR3 is made up of 17 amino acids.

This clonotype was detected ten times or more. This chain links TRBV12-3 or TRBV12-4 with TRBJ1-1; D is ambiguous. CDR3 length equals 13 residues. Trimming left V 7 bases short and J 6 bases short, with 15 bases between. As DNA, the CDR3 is TGTGCCAGCACCCCGCGGGCAGGTCCTGAAGCTTTCTTT. It encodes CASTPRAGPEAFF.

This clonotype was counted many times. This chain uses TRBV5-6 with TRBJ1-1, with D hard to call. Looked up from germline, CDR1 is SGHDT and CDR2 is YYEEEE. The CDR3 consists of 14 residues. V was clipped by 4 bases and J by 8 bases, with 18 bases between them. The chain's CDR3 is CASSPQISPAEAFF. CDR3 in DNA: TGTGCCAGCAGCCCTCAAATCTCCCCCGCAGAAGCTTTCTTT. Using reference TRBV5-6 and TRBJ1-1 for the parts outside the CDR3, the full variable domain is DAGVTQSPTHLIKTRGQQVTLRCSPKSGHDTVSWYQQALGQGPQFIFQYYEEEERQRGNFPDRFSGHQFPNYSSELNVNALLLGDSALYLCASSPQISPAEAFFGQGTRLTVV.

This clonotype was seen ten or more times. The chain joins TRBV20-1 to TRBJ1-1; D gene uncertain. Germline assignment: CDR1 DFQATT and CDR2 SNEGSKA (reference sequence). With 3 bases removed from V and 2 bases from J, the gap between germline ends came to 13 bases. CDR3 size: 14 residues. The CDR3 protein is CSARMLMLNTEAFF. The CDR3 coding sequence is TGCAGTGCTAGGATGCTTATGCTCAACACTGAAGCTTTCTTT.

V and J are TRBV5-5 and TRBJ2-5; D gene unclear. Trimming took off 4 bases at V and 4 bases at J, with 26 bases between the two ends. Germline V lookup: CDR1 SGHKS, CDR2 YYEKEE (reference sequence). The CDR3 totals 18 residues. DNA of the CDR3: TGTGCCAGCAGCCTGGTCCCCCCGGCGGCCTTAAGGCTAGAGACCCAGTACTTC. It is translated as CASSLVPPAALRLETQYF.

In its sample, this clonotype was seen once. The junction and the germline gene differ at one end; a read error may be behind it. The V gene is TRBV3-1, the J gene TRBJ2-1; 9 bases agree with TRBD1. The CDR3 spans 18 residues. Germline-derived CDR1 and CDR2 are LGHDT and YNNKEL (reference sequence). The CDR3 loop is CVSSQGPGTGYSENEQFF. The CDR3 nucleotides read TGTGTCAGCAGCCAAGGTCCCGGGACAGGGTACTCGGAAAATGAGCAGTTCTTC.

This clonotype was recorded many times. The J gene is TRBJ1-2, the V gene TRBV4-1; D might be TRBD1 (6 bases). Trimming left V 1 base short and J 4 bases short, with 10 bases between. The CDR3 has 14 amino acids. CDR1 is MGHRA, CDR2 YSYEKL, per germline. CDR3 in DNA: TGCGCCAGCAGCCAAGGGGGGACAAGCTATGGCTACACCTTC. Translation gives CASSQGGTSYGYTF.

V and J are TRBV4-1 and TRBJ1-1, with a weak D call TRBD1 (6 bases). V lost 1 base to trimming and J lost 5 bases, with 14 bases between them. CDR3 length: 15 residues. Looked up from germline, CDR1 is MGHRA and CDR2 is YSYEKL. CDR3 in DNA: TGCGCCAGCAGCCAAGTTATGAGGGGGAAGACTGAAGCTTTCTTT. Residues: CASSQVMRGKTEAFF.

As for this clonotype: A much larger clone differs by one base, so this may be a read error. The J gene is TRBJ2-1, the V gene TRBV4-1; TRBD2 might be the D (5 bases). V was cut by 0 bases and J by 0 bases, with 12 bases left in between. This CDR3 spans 17 amino acids. Germline lookup yields CDR1 MGHRA and CDR2 YSYEKL. In nucleotides, the CDR3 is TGCGCCAGCAGCCAAGAGGGAGCTTATAGCTCCTACAATGAGCAGTTCTTC. It specifies CASSQEGAYSSYNEQFF.

This clonotype was detected ten times or more. This chain links TRBV28 with TRBJ1-2; D is ambiguous. Germline-derived CDR1 and CDR2 are MDHEN and SYDVKM. CDR3 length: 10 amino acids. Trimming shortened V by 6 bases and J by 4 bases, and 3 bases separated the two germline ends. The CDR3 nucleotides are TGTGCCAGCAGCCGCTATGGCTACACCTTC. The encoded protein is CASSRYGYTF.

This clonotype has ten or more counts. The chain uses TRBV20-1 and TRBJ2-1; D is undetermined. The CDR3 extends over 13 amino acids. Germline CDR1 reads DFQATT; CDR2 reads SNEGSKA (reference sequence). The CDR3 DNA reads as TGCAGCTGCCGACAACCTACCTACAATGAGCAGTTCTTC. Its translation is CSCRQPTYNEQFF.

This chain joins TRBV5-1 and TRBJ2-1; perhaps TRBD2 as D (5 bases). Germline CDR1 is SGHRS and CDR2 is YFSETQ. With 3 bases removed from V and 7 bases from J, the gap between germline ends came to 20 bases. The CDR3 runs 16 residues. This CDR3 is CASSWEPGIFVNEQFF. The DNA of the CDR3 is TGCGCCAGCAGCTGGGAACCCGGGATTTTCGTAAATGAGCAGTTCTTC.

This clonotype occurred many times. CDR3 DNA: TGTGCCAGCAGCTTAGTTTCCGCGGGAGGGACAGATACGCAGTATTTT. It encodes CASSLVSAGGTDTQYF. The genes are TRBV7-6 and TRBJ2-3, with 9 bases fitting TRBD2. Germline assignment: CDR1 SGHVS and CDR2 FNYEAQ. V lost 1 base, J lost 3 bases, and 5 bases stayed unmatched. The CDR3 is 16 amino acids. The variable domain in full, completed from reference TRBV7-6 and TRBJ2-3, reads GAGVSQSPRYKVTKRGQDVALRCDPISGHVSLYWYRQALGQGPEFLTYFNYEAQQDKSGLPNDRFSAERPEGSISTLTIQRTEQRDSAMYRCASSLVSAGGTDTQYFGPGTRLTVL.

This clonotype was counted between two and nine times. The chain has TRBV18 and TRBJ2-7; D is perhaps TRBD1 or TRBD2 (5 bases each). V was trimmed by 8 bases and J by 5 bases, leaving 19 bases between them. Germline values: CDR1 KGHSH, CDR2 LQKENI. The CDR3 spans 14 residues. DNA of the CDR3: TGTGCCAGCCAAGGGGAGAGCCCAAGCGACGAGCAGTACTTC. It codes for CASQGESPSDEQYF. Drawing the rest from reference TRBV18 and TRBJ2-7, the complete variable domain is NAGVMQNPRHLVRRRGQEARLRCSPMKGHSHVYWYRQLPEEGLKFMVYLQKENIIDESGMPKERFSAEFPKEGPSILRIQQVVRGDSAAYFCASQGESPSDEQYFGPGTRLTVT.

In this sample, this clonotype turned up many times. J is TRBJ2-2 and V is TRBV5-1; 7 bases line up with TRBD1. The V segment lost 0 bases and the J segment 4 bases; nucleotides outside the gene matches: 0. Germline-derived CDR1 and CDR2 are SGHRS and YFSETQ. This CDR3 has 14 residues. As DNA, the CDR3 is TGCGCCAGCAGCTTGGGACAGGGCACCGGGGAGCTGTTTTTT. It yields the protein CASSLGQGTGELFF.

In DNA, the CDR3 is TGTGCCAGCAGCCCGTTCCCGGGACTAGCGGCCAGCTCCTACAATGAGCAGTTCTTC. Residues: CASSPFPGLAASSYNEQFF. The chain has TRBV11-1 and TRBJ2-1; 11 nucleotides align to TRBD2. V lost 5 bases to trimming and J lost 0 bases; unmatched junction nucleotides: 12. Germline V gene sequence: CDR1 SGHAT, CDR2 FQDESV (reference sequence). The CDR3 has 19 residues. Together with reference TRBV11-1 and TRBJ2-1, the CDR3 gives the full variable domain: EAEVAQSPRYKITEKSQAVAFWCDPISGHATLYWYRQILGQGPELLVQFQDESVVDDSQLPKDRFSAERLKGVDSTLKIQPAELGDSAMYLCASSPFPGLAASSYNEQFFGPGTRLTVL.

This clonotype turned up a few times. The genes are TRBV9 and TRBJ2-7, with D perhaps TRBD2 (5 bases). This CDR3 region has 13 residues. Trimming removed 9 bases at V and 7 bases at J, with 20 bases between. The germline gives CDR1 SGDLS, CDR2 YYNGEE. Here the CDR3 DNA reads TGTGCCACTCCCGGGCCCTCATCGGGGGAGCAGTACTTC. It yields the protein CATPGPSSGEQYF.

This clonotype was counted many times. The chain joins TRBV20-1 to TRBJ2-3; 10 nucleotides agree with TRBD2. The V and J ends lost 1 base and 3 bases, in that order; junction bases with no gene match: 10. This CDR3 is built from 17 residues. Germline V gene lookup returns CDR1 DFQATT and CDR2 SNEGSKA (reference sequence). In DNA form, the CDR3 reads TGCAGTGCTAGAGTCCTAGCGGGAGTCGGTGAGACAGATACGCAGTATTTT. Its protein is CSARVLAGVGETDTQYF.

This clonotype was seen a handful of times. This chain joins TRBV20-1 and TRBJ2-2; D unclear. The CDR3 is 12 amino acids. The germline gives CDR1 DFQATT, CDR2 SNEGSKA (reference sequence). V was shortened by 3 bases and J by 3 bases, with 5 bases between the two germline ends. CDR3 sequence reads: CSASKDTGELFF. For the CDR3, the DNA is TGCAGTGCTAGCAAGGACACCGGGGAGCTGTTTTTT.

In its sample, this clonotype was seen many times. The chain employs TRBV7-8 and TRBJ2-1, with D unresolved. V lost 5 bases and J 0 bases, leaving 20 bases between the germline ends. The CDR3 sequence is 18 residues long. Germline V gene lookup returns CDR1 SGHVS and CDR2 FQNEAQ. The CDR3 bases are TGTGCCAGCAGCCTAGTTGCGGAAAGACTGAGCTCCTACAATGAGCAGTTCTTC. It specifies CASSLVAERLSSYNEQFF. The whole variable domain, filled in from reference TRBV7-8 and TRBJ2-1, reads GAGVSQSPRYKVAKRGQDVALRCDPISGHVSLFWYQQALGQGPEFLTYFQNEAQLDKSGLPSDRFFAERPEGSVSTLKIQRTQQEDSAVYLCASSLVAERLSSYNEQFFGPGTRLTVL.

In its sample, this clonotype was seen many times. The gene calls are TRBV5-1 and TRBJ1-2; no firm D call. The germline V and J ends were trimmed by 1 base and 0 bases, with 4 bases remaining between them. The CDR3 contains 13 residues. The germline V gene encodes CDR1 SGHRS and CDR2 YFSETQ. In DNA form, the CDR3 reads TGCGCCAGCAGCTTGACATCTAACTATGGCTACACCTTC. This translates into CASSLTSNYGYTF.

In regard to this clonotype: With a much larger clone just one base away, this may be a read error. The chain is built from TRBV6-5 and TRBJ2-5; no clear D. There are 11 residues in the CDR3. V dropped 7 bases and J dropped 8 bases, with 11 bases sitting between them. Germline CDR1 and CDR2: MNHEY and SVGAGI. The CDR3 nucleotides are TGTGCCAGCACCACCGGAAGCACCCAGTACTTC. Protein: CASTTGSTQYF.